The 12 T cell receptor beta chains in this list originate from one sample, sequenced in a study of T and B cells in COVID-19 patients. Each TRB amplification used about 220-500 ng of genomic DNA from blood. Multiplex PCR with BIOMED2 TRB-A/B primer pools amplified TRB rearrangements. Each CDR3 protein gets one entry after TCRdb re-called the multiplex PCR reads with MiXCR. The data contain 3,000 to 4,000 distinct CDR3 sequences, over 25% of them singletons. The sequenced sample consisted of blood. These receptors originate from a human donor with active COVID-19. The donor label of this sample is uncertain.

Notes on this clonotype: A much more abundant neighbour one base away suggests this may be a read error. The chain joins TRBV19 to TRBJ1-4, with a weak D call TRBD1 (6 bases). The CDR3 is 18 amino acids. CDR1 is LNHDA and CDR2 is SQIVND in the germline V gene (reference sequence). Trimming took off 5 bases at V and 1 base at J, with 20 bases between the two ends. CDR3 DNA: TGTGCCAGTAGTCGCCGGGACACTTCACAACAAACTAATGAAAAACTGTTTTTT. Translating it yields CASSRRDTSQQTNEKLFF. The whole variable domain, remainder taken from reference TRBV19 and TRBJ1-4, is DGGITQSPKYLFRKEGQNVTLSCEQNLNHDAMYWYRQDPGQGLRLIYYSQIVNDFQKGDIAEGYSVSREKKESFPLTVTSAQKNPTAFYLCASSRRDTSQQTNEKLFFGSGTQLSVL.

In its sample, this clonotype was seen a few times. The V call is TRBV10-3, the J call TRBJ2-3; D may be TRBD1 or TRBD2 (5 bases each). There are 12 residues in the CDR3. Deletions cut 10 bases from V and 1 base from J, with 9 bases between. In germline, CDR1 is ENHRY, CDR2 SYGVKD. The CDR3 sequence: CATGDGTDTQYF. DNA of the CDR3: TGTGCCACCGGGGACGGCACAGATACGCAGTATTTT.

This clonotype is termed medium-sized. This sequence joins TRBV15 and TRBJ2-2, with D unclear. Trimming took 1 base from V and 4 from J, leaving 4 bases between them. The CDR3 has 13 amino acids. Germline-derived CDR1 and CDR2 are LNHNV and YYDKDF (reference sequence). CDR3 loop: CATSRGGTGELFF. CDR3 coding DNA: TGTGCCACCAGCAGAGGAGGCACCGGGGAGCTGTTTTTT.

By sample fraction, this clonotype is medium-sized. The chain joins TRBV6-5 to TRBJ2-2, with 7 bases that match TRBD2. This CDR3 is 15 amino acids long. Germline V gene lookup returns CDR1 MNHEY and CDR2 SVGAGI. J gave up 1 base and V 6 bases, and 5 bases lay outside the gene matches. The CDR3 sequence: CASRPSGGNTGELFF. CDR3 bases: TGTGCCAGCAGACCGTCGGGGGGGAACACCGGGGAGCTGTTTTTT.

This sequence joins TRBV12-3 or TRBV12-4 and TRBJ1-6, with 9 bases fitting TRBD1. The CDR3 totals 15 residues. Germline trimming cut 1 base from V and 8 bases from J; bases unmatched to any gene: 3. In DNA form, the CDR3 reads TGTGCCAGCAGTTTAGGACAGGGGGTATATTCACCCCTCCACTTT. Protein product: CASSLGQGVYSPLHF.

The chain is built from TRBV12-3 or TRBV12-4 and TRBJ2-3; 8 nucleotides line up with TRBD1. The CDR3 has 15 residues. This CDR3 reads CASGRTGQGTDTQYF. CDR3 bases: TGTGCTAGTGGCCGGACAGGGCAAGGGACAGATACGCAGTATTTT.

This clonotype counts as medium-sized. The rearrangement joins TRBV27 to TRBJ2-7, with a possible D match to TRBD1 (6 bases). CDR1 and CDR2 (germline): MNHEY, SMNVEV (reference sequence). The CDR3 has 13 residues. Deletions cut 7 bases from V and 1 base from J, with 11 bases between. CDR3 nucleotide sequence: TGTGCCAGCAAGGACAGAGGGTCCTACGAGCAGTACTTC. As protein: CASKDRGSYEQYF.

This clonotype was picked up a small number of times. V gene TRBV5-4 combines with J gene TRBJ1-4; D uncertain. V lost 1 base and J lost 8, with 12 bases in between. There are 14 residues in the CDR3. Germline V gene data show CDR1 as SGHNT and CDR2 as YYREEE (reference sequence). The CDR3 loop is CASSLRGTGEKLFF. The CDR3 nucleotides read TGTGCCAGCAGCTTGCGGGGTACGGGGGAAAAACTGTTTTTT. The entire variable domain, with the rest obtained from reference TRBV5-4 and TRBJ1-4, is as follows: ETGVTQSPTHLIKTRGQQVTLRCSSQSGHNTVSWYQQALGQGPQFIFQYYREEENGRGNFPPRFSGLQFPNYSSELNVNALELDDSALYLCASSLRGTGEKLFFGSGTQLSVL.

Relative to its sample, this clonotype is medium-sized. The chain uses TRBV12-3 or TRBV12-4 and TRBJ2-2; TRBD2 might be the D (8 bases). The V gene lost 8 bases and the J gene lost 4 bases, with 17 bases spanning the gap. This CDR3 has 15 amino acids. As DNA, the CDR3 is TGTGCCAGCGGACAGGACGGGGGGGTCACCGGGGAGCTGTTTTTT. Protein: CASGQDGGVTGELFF.

By sample share, this clonotype is medium-sized (0.01 to 0.1%). The chain recombines TRBV19 with TRBJ2-7; 9 bases fit TRBD1. V shed 4 bases and J 2 bases; nucleotides not matched to a gene: 6. The CDR3 is 15 residues long. Per the germline V gene, CDR1 is LNHDA and CDR2 is SQIVND (reference sequence). CDR3 nucleotide sequence: TGTGCCAGTAGTACCGGTACAGGGGGCACCTACGAGCAGTACTTC. This codes for CASSTGTGGTYEQYF.

Sample share makes this clonotype medium-sized (0.01 to 0.1%). The V and J genes are TRBV19 and TRBJ2-2; a weak D match, TRBD2 (6 bases). The CDR3 is 14 amino acids. The germline CDR1 and CDR2 sequences are LNHDA and SQIVND (reference sequence). The V end was cut by 3 bases, the J end by 1 base, with 6 bases between. The CDR3 region is CASSMGGNTGELFF. For the CDR3, the DNA is TGTGCCAGTAGTATGGGAGGGAACACCGGGGAGCTGTTTTTT.

This clonotype was detected only a few times. The rearrangement joins TRBV5-5 to TRBJ1-1; maybe TRBD1 (5 bases). Germline loops: CDR1 SGHKS, CDR2 YYEKEE (reference sequence). V was shortened by 1 base and J by 1 base, with 11 bases between the two germline ends. The CDR3 is 15 residues long. CDR3 sequence reads: CASSLRGGRNTEAFF. For the CDR3, the DNA is TGTGCCAGCAGCTTGCGCGGGGGACGGAACACTGAAGCTTTCTTT.